The sample holds a few counts of the clone carrying this TCR beta chain. The CDR3 regions of TCR beta were amplified from RNA transcripts. HTBI primers drove first-round RT-PCR of the TCR CDR3. A single record per CDR3 protein comes from TCRdb applying MiXCR to the multiplex PCR reads. The sample has approximately 620,000 distinct CDR3 sequences, more than 15% seen once. CDR1 and CDR2 from the germline V gene are SNHLY and FYNNEI. The CDR3 runs to 14 residues. Trimming took 0 bases from V and 10 from J, leaving 10 bases between them. The data stem from a study of T cells in Graves' hyperthyroidism and ophthalmopathy.

The source material was blood. V gene TRBV2 combines with J gene TRBJ1-6, with D possibly being TRBD1 (5 bases). The TCR comes from a woman between 35 and 50 years old with Graves' ophthalmopathy. CDR3 residues: CASSEAGGGSPLHF. The CDR3 DNA reads TGTGCCAGCAGTGAAGCGGGGGGGGGATCACCCCTCCACTTT. Full variable domain (outside the CDR3, taken from reference TRBV2 and TRBJ1-6): EPEVTQTPSHQVTQMGQEVILRCVPISNHLYFYWYRQILGQKVEFLVSFYNNEISEKSEIFDDQFSVERPDGSNFTLKIRSTKLEDSAMYFCASSEAGGGSPLHFGNGTRLTVT.